The T cell receptor beta chain under discussion was sequenced for a study of Ad26.COV2.S vaccination and SARS-CoV-2 variants. Study overall: Ad26.COV2.S arm of COV1001 included the donor. Recipients of Ad26.COV2.S got it intramuscularly, once or twice 56 days apart. Points from the study as a whole: Vaccinees showed greater spike-specific TCR breadth than placebo recipients. Non-spike TCR breadth showed similarity between vaccine and placebo recipients.

The CDR3 consists of 17 residues. Per the germline V gene, CDR1 is SGHRS and CDR2 is YFSETQ. The V segment lost 0 bases and the J segment 10 bases; nucleotides outside the gene matches: 11. With regard to this clone: Its cognate antigen is unknown.

Produced via immunoSEQ multiplex PCR; TCRdb's table is partial and in-frame only. The sample has approximately 450,000 clones, more than 80% seen once. Sample treatment: over 15 received Ad26.COV2.S at low or high dose, single or two shots; roughly 5 received placebo; per-sample allocation not given. Sampling was done on day 63 after the first vaccine or placebo injection. The V and J genes are TRBV5-1 and TRBJ2-1; 12 bases map to TRBD2. The TCR sequence derives from a person between 18 and 65 years old who received the Ad26.COV2.S COVID-19 vaccine or a placebo. The material was peripheral blood, obtained in a trial of Ad26.COV2.S vaccine versus placebo. CDR3 loop: CASSLGLAGGPTGEQFF. Written as DNA, the CDR3 is TGCGCCAGCAGCTTGGGGCTAGCGGGAGGGCCCACCGGCGAGCAGTTCTTC.